These 28 T cell receptor beta chains were sequenced from one sample in a study of cytomegalovirus exposure and HLA in healthy donors. The PCR had 60 Vbeta and 13 Jbeta primers. Sequenced by immunoSEQ multiplex PCR; TCRdb stores in-frame clones only, minus some. The sample records over 60,000 clones, around 75% being singletons. Input material: PBMCs. The receptor set was obtained from a man aged 70 or older in good health and CMV-seronegative.

The chain has TRBV19 and TRBJ1-5, with 8 bases fitting TRBD1. Losses at the gene ends were 5 bases for V and 6 bases for J; bases not matched to a gene: 12. Germline loops: CDR1 LNHDA, CDR2 SQIVND (reference sequence). This CDR3 comprises 16 residues. In nucleotides, the CDR3 is TGTGCCAGTAGTCAGCAGGGGGCGGTCGGGATTCAGCCCCAGCATTTT. As protein: CASSQQGAVGIQPQHF.

This clone turned up a few times. This chain uses TRBV5-6 with TRBJ2-7; 9 bases line up with TRBD1. This CDR3 contains 14 residues. Unmatched junction bases numbered 3, after V lost 4 bases and J lost 1 base. In germline, CDR1 is SGHDT, CDR2 YYEEEE. The chain's CDR3 is CASSETGGSYEQYF. The DNA of the CDR3 is TGTGCCAGCAGCGAGACAGGGGGATCCTACGAGCAGTACTTC.

This chain connects TRBV4-1 to TRBJ2-7; perhaps TRBD1 as D (6 bases). Germline V CDR1 and CDR2: MGHRA, YSYEKL. The CDR3 is 13 residues long. V lost 4 bases, J lost 4 bases, and 11 bases lay in between. The CDR3 region has the DNA TGCGCCAGCAGCCGAACAGGGCAGTACGAGCAGTACTTC. Protein: CASSRTGQYEQYF.

This chain links TRBV30 with TRBJ1-5; D unresolved. In germline, CDR1 is GTSNPN, CDR2 SVGIG (reference sequence). The CDR3 totals 14 residues. Trimming took off 0 bases at V and 7 bases at J, with 13 bases between the two ends. The CDR3: CAWSVRPNTQPQHF. In nucleotides, the CDR3 is TGTGCCTGGAGTGTGAGGCCAAATACCCAGCCCCAGCATTTT. The full variable domain, completed using reference TRBV30 and TRBJ1-5, is SQTIHQWPATLVQPVGSPLSLECTVEGTSNPNLYWYRQAAGRGLQLLFYSVGIGQISSEVPQNLSASRPQDRQFILSSKKLLLSDSGFYLCAWSVRPNTQPQHFGDGTRLSIL.

This chain joins TRBV5-1 and TRBJ1-2, with 10 bases matching TRBD1. CDR1 and CDR2 from the germline V gene are SGHRS and YFSETQ. Germline trimming cut 4 bases from V and 2 bases from J; bases unmatched to any gene: 5. The CDR3 sequence is 15 residues long. The CDR3 DNA reads TGCGCCAGCAGCCCGACAGGGGGCATAAACTATGGCTACACCTTC. Protein product: CASSPTGGINYGYTF.

The V call is TRBV28, the J call TRBJ1-3; D is uncertain. This CDR3 is built from 17 residues. V gave up 5 bases and J gave up 2 bases, with 19 bases separating them. Germline CDR1 and CDR2: MDHEN and SYDVKM. The CDR3 loop is CASSTGGAAGAGNTIYF. The CDR3 DNA is TGTGCCAGCAGTACCGGAGGCGCGGCAGGAGCTGGAAACACCATATATTTT. The full variable domain, completed using reference TRBV28 and TRBJ1-3, is DVKVTQSSRYLVKRTGEKVFLECVQDMDHENMFWYRQDPGLGLRLIYFSYDVKMKEKGDIPEGYSVSREKKERFSLILESASTNQTSMYLCASSTGGAAGAGNTIYFGEGSWLTVV.

The J gene is TRBJ1-2, the V gene TRBV9; unclear D gene. V was clipped by 0 bases and J by 0 bases, with 6 bases between them. CDR1 and CDR2 (germline): SGDLS, YYNGEE. The CDR3 runs 14 residues. CDR3 in DNA: TGTGCCAGCAGCGTAGCTACAGCTAACTATGGCTACACCTTC. This sequence encodes CASSVATANYGYTF.

The rearrangement joins TRBV6-5 to TRBJ1-2, with 10 bases identical to TRBD1. This CDR3 is 14 amino acids long. The germline gives CDR1 MNHEY, CDR2 SVGAGI. The V and J ends lost 5 bases and 8 bases, in that order; junction bases with no gene match: 8. CDR3 DNA sequence: TGTGCCAGCAGTGGACCGGGACAGGGGTCGGGCTACACCTTC. Translating it yields CASSGPGQGSGYTF.

The J gene is TRBJ1-1, the V gene TRBV6-5, with 10 bases aligning to TRBD1. J was trimmed by 7 bases and V by 7 bases; bases with no gene match: 6. From germline, CDR1 is MNHEY and CDR2 SVGAGI. The CDR3 length is 13 residues. The CDR3 reads CASKRQGADEAFF. The CDR3 bases are TGTGCCAGCAAAAGACAGGGGGCTGATGAAGCTTTCTTT.

This clone was recorded once. This chain links TRBV9 with TRBJ2-3; 14 positions agree with TRBD2. The CDR3 sequence is 17 residues long. Germline V gene lookup returns CDR1 SGDLS and CDR2 YYNGEE. V lost 0 bases to trimming and J lost 2 bases; unmatched junction nucleotides: 2. The CDR3 nucleotides are TGTGCCAGCAGCGTAGGACTAGCGGGAGGGCCCACAGATACGCAGTATTTT. Protein: CASSVGLAGGPTDTQYF.

This clone was recorded once. The V gene is TRBV5-4, the J gene TRBJ2-3; TRBD2 matches at 14 bases. The CDR3 totals 16 residues. Trimming at V came to 3 bases and at J to 6 bases, leaving 6 bases not matched to a gene. CDR1 SGHNT and CDR2 YYREEE come from the germline V gene (reference sequence). The CDR3 nucleotides read TGTGCCAGCAGCTCGACTAGCGGGGGGGCCTTGGATACGCAGTATTTT. It is translated as CASSSTSGGALDTQYF.

Notes on this clone: The same CDR3 can be traced to other DNA sequences in this sample. The chain carries TRBV4-3 and TRBJ2-1, with D maybe TRBD1 (6 bases). This CDR3 is 17 amino acids long. V lost 0 bases and J lost 5, with 17 bases in between. From germline, CDR1 is LGHNA and CDR2 YSLEER. CDR3 residues: CASSQERWGLGDNEQFF. The CDR3, as DNA: TGCGCCAGCAGCCAAGAGCGCTGGGGGCTAGGGGACAATGAGCAGTTCTTC.

V usage is TRBV10-3 and J usage is TRBJ1-5; TRBD1 matches 7 bases. CDR1 and CDR2 from the germline V gene are ENHRY and SYGVKD. The V segment lost 5 bases and the J segment 2 bases; nucleotides outside the gene matches: 6. The CDR3 consists of 15 residues. CDR3 sequence: CAISQEGGGNQPQHF. CDR3 coding DNA: TGTGCCATCAGTCAAGAAGGGGGCGGCAATCAGCCCCAGCATTTT.

This clone was observed once. This chain connects TRBV18 to TRBJ1-1; weak D call: TRBD1 (6 bases). The CDR3 runs to 12 residues. V lost 6 bases and J lost 6, with 11 bases in between. Germline values: CDR1 KGHSH, CDR2 LQKENI. The CDR3 loop reads CASSPNRAEAFF. The CDR3 DNA reads as TGTGCCAGCTCGCCGAACAGGGCTGAAGCTTTCTTT.

The CDR3 loop reads CASSQGVSGRVSGELFF. In nucleotides, the CDR3 is TGCGCCAGCAGCCAAGGGGTTAGCGGGAGGGTGTCCGGGGAGCTGTTTTTT. The V and J genes are TRBV4-3 and TRBJ2-2, with TRBD2 matching over 11 bases. The germline gives CDR1 LGHNA, CDR2 YSLEER. The CDR3 is 17 residues long. With 1 base clipped from V and 6 bases from J, the junction kept 7 bases outside the gene matches.

This clone has only a few counts. The V gene is TRBV30, the J gene TRBJ1-1; TRBD1 might be the D (5 bases). Germline CDR1 and CDR2: GTSNPN and SVGIG (reference sequence). The V end lost 3 bases, the J end lost 10 bases, and 24 bases lay between the germline ends. The CDR3 runs 15 residues. This CDR3 is CAWSGYQGRELGAFF. CDR3 nucleotide sequence: TGTGCCTGGAGCGGGTACCAGGGTAGAGAGCTAGGAGCTTTCTTT.

A few counts support this clone. V is TRBV5-1 and J is TRBJ2-7; 8 nucleotides line up with TRBD1. The CDR3 sequence is 18 residues long. Germline V gives CDR1 SGHRS, CDR2 YFSETQ. The V gene end was trimmed by 2 bases and the J gene end by 4 bases; junction bases not matched to a gene: 17. The CDR3 sequence: CASSLQESGGAFAYEQYF. CDR3 bases: TGCGCCAGCAGCTTACAAGAGTCAGGGGGCGCATTTGCGTACGAGCAGTACTTC.

The gene calls are TRBV19 and TRBJ2-1; D possibly corresponds to TRBD1 (5 bases). Between the trimmed V and J ends, which lost 6 bases and 9 bases, there was a span of 18 bases. The CDR3 covers 14 residues. Germline CDR1 is LNHDA and CDR2 is SQIVND (reference sequence). This chain's CDR3 is CASSPRTPVREQFF. CDR3 DNA: TGTGCCAGTAGCCCCCGGACACCGGTACGTGAGCAGTTCTTC.

The chain employs TRBV4-1 and TRBJ2-5; D might be TRBD1 (6 bases). The CDR3 has 15 amino acids. The germline V and J ends were trimmed by 5 bases and 2 bases, with 15 bases remaining between them. Germline CDR1 and CDR2: MGHRA and YSYEKL. The CDR3 here is CASSSARDIQETQYF. In nucleotides, the CDR3 is TGCGCCAGCAGCTCAGCCCGGGACATTCAAGAGACCCAGTACTTC.

The genes are TRBV11-3 and TRBJ2-2; 11 positions match TRBD1. With V trimmed by 5 bases and J by 6 bases, 5 bases remained unmatched. Germline V gene lookup returns CDR1 SGHNT and CDR2 YENEEA. This CDR3 has 15 residues. The CDR3 sequence is CASSTGQGESGELFF. The CDR3 DNA follows: TGTGCCAGCAGCACGGGACAGGGGGAGTCCGGGGAGCTGTTTTTT.

The J gene is TRBJ1-1, the V gene TRBV5-6; D remains ambiguous. V lost 3 bases and J 0 bases, leaving 9 bases between the germline ends. The germline gives CDR1 SGHDT, CDR2 YYEEEE. CDR3 length: 14 amino acids. This CDR3 reads CASSSVSLNTEAFF. Written as DNA, the CDR3 is TGTGCCAGCAGCTCTGTTTCCTTGAACACTGAAGCTTTCTTT.

The count of this clone is one. The chain joins TRBV19 to TRBJ2-1, with 9 bases lining up with TRBD2. Trimming took 5 bases from V and 5 from J; bases not matched to a gene: 19. This CDR3 is built from 19 residues. The germline CDR1 and CDR2 sequences are LNHDA and SQIVND (reference sequence). CDR3 DNA sequence: TGTGCCAGTAGTGCCGGGTCCTATGGGCTAGCGGGAACTAACAATGAGCAGTTCTTC. Translating it yields CASSAGSYGLAGTNNEQFF.

This sequence joins TRBV18 and TRBJ1-5; D gene uncertain. Germline CDR1 reads KGHSH; CDR2 reads LQKENI. Trimming removed 4 bases at V and 0 bases at J, with 10 bases between. The CDR3 has 15 amino acids. CDR3 in amino acids: CASSRARNSNQPQHF. CDR3 DNA sequence: TGTGCCAGCTCACGGGCCAGAAATAGCAATCAGCCCCAGCATTTT.

This chain joins TRBV19 and TRBJ2-2; 12 bases map to TRBD2. Germline trimming cut 9 bases from V and 3 bases from J; bases unmatched to any gene: 2. The CDR3 consists of 14 residues. Germline CDR1 LNHDA, CDR2 SQIVND (reference sequence). CDR3 in DNA: TGTGCCAGCGGACTAGCGGGATACACCGGGGAGCTGTTTTTT. This gives the protein CASGLAGYTGELFF.

CDR3 nucleotides: TGTGCCAGCAGCCCGCTTATGGGACTACCCGTCTCGGATACGCAGTATTTT. Translation gives CASSPLMGLPVSDTQYF. This chain links TRBV7-8 with TRBJ2-3, with 7 nucleotides matching TRBD2. The V gene's germline CDR1 is SGHVS and CDR2 FQNEAQ. This CDR3 is built from 17 residues. V dropped 5 bases and J dropped 6; count of bases not matched to a gene: 17.

For the CDR3, the DNA is TGTGCCAGCTCAACTATTGGGACAGGGATAGATACGCAGTATTTT. This translates into CASSTIGTGIDTQYF. The V and J genes are TRBV18 and TRBJ2-3; 9 bases align to TRBD1. Trimming cost V 5 bases and J 5 bases; bases outside gene matches: 8. Germline V gene lookup returns CDR1 KGHSH and CDR2 LQKENI. This CDR3 has 15 amino acids.

The chain joins TRBV27 to TRBJ1-2, with 12 positions matching TRBD1. This CDR3 has 16 residues. V lost 1 base to trimming and J lost 8 bases; unmatched junction nucleotides: 8. The germline V gene encodes CDR1 MNHEY and CDR2 SMNVEV (reference sequence). The CDR3 loop reads CASSLLGTGGAWGYTF. CDR3 bases: TGTGCCAGCAGTTTATTAGGGACAGGGGGCGCTTGGGGCTACACCTTC.

As to this clone: One end of the junction varies from germline; a read error may be responsible. The chain uses TRBV2 and TRBJ2-3; D ambiguous. The CDR3 has 9 residues. Germline-derived CDR1 and CDR2 are SNHLY and FYNNEI. CDR3 nucleotide sequence: TGTGCCAGCAGTGAAGCGTTCAATTTT. Amino acid sequence: CASSEAFNF. The full variable domain, in which reference TRBV2 and TRBJ2-3 provide the parts outside the CDR3, is EPEVTQTPSHQVTQMGQEVILRCVPISNHLYFYWYRQILGQKVEFLVSFYNNEISEKSEIFDDQFSVERPDGSNFTLKIRSTKLEDSAMYFCASSEAFNFGPGTRLTVL.